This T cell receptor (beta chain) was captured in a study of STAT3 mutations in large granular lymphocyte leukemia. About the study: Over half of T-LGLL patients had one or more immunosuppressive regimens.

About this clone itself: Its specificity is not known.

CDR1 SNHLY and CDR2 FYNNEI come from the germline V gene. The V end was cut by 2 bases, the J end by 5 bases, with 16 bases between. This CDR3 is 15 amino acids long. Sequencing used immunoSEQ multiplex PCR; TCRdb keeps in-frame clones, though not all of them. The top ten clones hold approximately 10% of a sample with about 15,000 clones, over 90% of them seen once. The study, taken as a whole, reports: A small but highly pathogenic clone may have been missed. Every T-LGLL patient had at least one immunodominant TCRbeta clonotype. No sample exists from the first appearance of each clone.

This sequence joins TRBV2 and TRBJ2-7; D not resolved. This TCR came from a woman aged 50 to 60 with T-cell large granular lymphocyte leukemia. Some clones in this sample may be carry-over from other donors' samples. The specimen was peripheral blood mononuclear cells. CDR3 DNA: TGTGCCAGCAGTGAAACCTCTCCCCTAGGCCACGAGCAGTACTTC. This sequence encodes CASSETSPLGHEQYF.